Listed below are T cell receptor beta chains from one sample, sequenced in a study of blood T cell repertoires in COVID-19. Produced via immunoSEQ multiplex PCR; TCRdb's table is partial and in-frame only. Among some 220,000 clones listed, roughly 84% were seen once. The sequencing sample was made of peripheral blood. Receptors were obtained from a woman at least 80 years old with active or convalescent COVID-19. The conserved cysteine and the conserved F or W are not part of the CDR3 here. The order of the fields is clone size, V gene, CDR3 protein. Some rows mark clone size as missing; the rest say once, few, many or name a class of expanded clone.

few	TRBV5-4	ASSQRGQGQPYEQY
once	TRBV7-2	ASSLARTSGGYETQY
-	TRBV12-5	ASAKAGWGNTEAF
-	TRBV11-2	ASSRDLTDTQY
-	TRBV7-4	ASSLGRGLAGVGEQY
-	TRBV23-1	ASSQSPNTDRGRGYT
-	TRBV7-9	ASTKLDRVIVYGYT
few	TRBV7-9	ASSLGGVRGNSPLH
-	TRBV9	ASSVASGPHNEQF
-	TRBV10-3	AIALGQGMGANVLT
-	TRBV18	ASSSFGGTDTQY
-	TRBV7-9	ASSLARTSGGYT
-	TRBV5-1	ASSLGTSAGRINIQY
-	TRBV7-2	ASSLTPAVTGELF
few	TRBV18	ASSPATGSEAF
-	TRBV7-2	ASSVRGSSGANVLT
-	TRBV5-6	ASSLGSKGSTQY
-	TRBV6-2/TRBV6-3	ASSYGLLAGENTEAF
-	TRBV19	ASSASLAGGTYNEQF
-	TRBV4-3	ASSQSGITTDTQY
-	TRBV5-1	ASSLRVGQLNEQF
-	TRBV27	ASRTGRNYGYT
-	TRBV15	ATSNWRDRVNQPQH
-	TRBV28	ASSSMGGSNQPQH
once	TRBV11-3	ASSLDGTGAGNIQY
-	TRBV9	ASSPTRSGGAGETQY
-	TRBV19	ASTQEAALSSYNEQF
-	TRBV6-2/TRBV6-3	ASSYPTGNISPLH
-	TRBV28	ASRLRGNTGELF
-	TRBV7-8	ASSLGADTQY
-	TRBV6-5	ASTLGSGIHNEQF
-	TRBV7-9	ASSEREAGTYEQY
-	TRBV7-2	ASSLDRGASGRRGDTQY
-	TRBV21-1	ASSKFPWLAGDSGELF
-	TRBV2	ASGEGKETQY
-	TRBV7-2	ASSLIGGQETQY
-	TRBV6-1	ASSSGVGGSPLH
once	TRBV5-6	ASSVDRGLGGANVLT
-	TRBV7-9	ASSLLAPTYNEQF
once	TRBV11-3	ASSFSGNTQY
-	TRBV5-1	ASSMPGTGNTGELF
many	TRBV3-1/TRBV3-2	ASSQVGLAGFQETQY
-	TRBV18	ASSRGGQGSYEQY
few	TRBV24-1	ATSTTSGGAPETQY
few	TRBV24-1	ATSDNLGENQPQH
-	TRBV12-2	ASRLTGTDSYEQY
once	TRBV29-1	SVGPTGGYGGYT